This entry is about one T cell receptor (beta chain). Noted time point: sample taken at primary tumor resection. Tumor, nontumor lung or frozen PBMC supplied whole RNA, sequenced without sorting. A total of more than 65 untreated early-stage non-small cell lung cancer patients served as donors. On each TCR cDNA molecule, a unique molecular identifier was present. One entry per CDR3 protein results from TCRdb running MiXCR on the 5' RACE reads. Among more than 9,000 distinct CDR3 sequences, approximately 6.2% were seen once, and the ten largest hold 10%. This entry comes from a study of spatial heterogeneity in lung cancer. About the study: Within raw reads, each unique TCR and UMI combination appeared on average more than ten times.

This CDR3 comprises 14 residues. V lost 2 bases and J lost 6; bases outside the gene matches: 1. The germline V gene encodes CDR1 SGHTA and CDR2 FQGNSA. This TCR was recovered from a male donor with early-stage non-small cell lung cancer. The V gene is TRBV7-2, the J gene TRBJ2-2; 9 nucleotides line up with TRBD2. This specimen consisted of normal lung tissue next to the tumor, obtained at surgery. The CDR3 spells CASSLSGRSGELFF. The CDR3 DNA sequence: TGTGCCAGCAGCTTAAGCGGGAGGTCCGGGGAGCTGTTTTTT. Using reference TRBV7-2 and TRBJ2-2 for the parts outside the CDR3, the full variable domain is GAGVSQSPSNKVTEKGKDVELRCDPISGHTALYWYRQSLGQGLEFLIYFQGNSAPDKSGLPSDRFSAERTGGSVSTLTIQRTQQEDSAVYLCASSLSGRSGELFFGEGSRLTVL.